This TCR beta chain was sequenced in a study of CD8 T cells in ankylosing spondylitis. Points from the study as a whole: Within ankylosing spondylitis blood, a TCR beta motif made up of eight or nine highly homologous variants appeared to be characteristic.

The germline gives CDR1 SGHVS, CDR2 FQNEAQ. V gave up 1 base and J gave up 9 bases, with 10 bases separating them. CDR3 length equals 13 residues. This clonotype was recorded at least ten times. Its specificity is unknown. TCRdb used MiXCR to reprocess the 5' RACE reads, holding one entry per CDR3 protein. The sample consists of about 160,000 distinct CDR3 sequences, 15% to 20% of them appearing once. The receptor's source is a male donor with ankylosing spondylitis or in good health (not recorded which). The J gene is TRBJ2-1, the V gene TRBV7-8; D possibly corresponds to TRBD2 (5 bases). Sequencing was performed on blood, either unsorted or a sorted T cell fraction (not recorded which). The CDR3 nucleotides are TGTGCCAGCAGCTTAGGGTCAGCGGCTGAGCAGTTCTTC. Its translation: CASSLGSAAEQFF.